This T cell receptor beta chain emerged from a study of T cell responses to AZD1222 COVID-19 vaccine. Notes on the study in general: Close to half of all spike-specific TCRs reportedly target regions of the variants that are unmutated. Clonal diversity was possibly underestimated; the donors were predominantly white British and more often female. Only after the peak T cell response were repertoires sampled.

About this clone: The antigen is not known.

CDR3 length: 16 residues. Germline-derived CDR1 and CDR2 are LGHNA and YSLEER. Trimming took 3 bases from V and 2 from J, leaving 15 bases between them. Recipients boosted at about 4 weeks or about 12 weeks are pooled. The repertoire was sequenced with immunoSEQ multiplex PCR; TCRdb's copy has only in-frame clones and lacks some. Counted here are under 150,000 clones, approximately 82% occurring once; the ten biggest clones make up over 25%. The sequenced sample was peripheral blood, obtained 28 days after the second AZD1222 dose. This receptor was obtained from an adult who received the AZD1222 COVID-19 vaccine. This chain joins TRBV4-3 and TRBJ2-3; possibly TRBD1 for D (6 bases). The DNA of the CDR3 is TGCGCCAGCAGCCACTTCTCAGGGGCGGCCACAGATACGCAGTATTTT. Encoded protein: CASSHFSGAATDTQYF.